This TCR beta chain was sequenced for a study of tumor-infiltrating lymphocytes in localized non-small cell lung cancer. V dropped 7 bases and J dropped 7 bases, with 13 bases sitting between them. Germline values: CDR1 MNHEY, CDR2 SVGAGI. This CDR3 comprises 13 residues. Study-wide findings and caveats: Not all patients were TCR sequenced, owing to tissue quantity. Tumor T-cell fraction from TCR sequencing was not associated with recurrence-free survival (p = 0.61).

This clone qualifies as medium-sized. The antigen is undetermined. Assay used: immunoSEQ multiplex PCR; TCRdb lists only in-frame clones, some missing. The sample holds about 24,000 clones, roughly three fifths seen once. The sequencing input was lung tumor tissue. The J gene is TRBJ2-2, the V gene TRBV6-5; D call uncertain. The clonotype originates from a human donor with non-small cell lung cancer. CDR3 protein: CASTRDLGGELFF. CDR3 coding DNA: TGTGCCAGCACTAGGGATTTGGGCGGGGAGCTGTTTTTT.